This TCR beta chain was identified during a study of cytomegalovirus exposure and HLA in healthy donors. CDR1 SGHTA and CDR2 FQGNSA come from the germline V gene. Between the trimmed V and J ends, which lost 2 bases and 7 bases, there was a span of 12 bases. The CDR3 is 14 amino acids. Vbeta (60) and Jbeta (13) primers were used in the PCR. The method was immunoSEQ multiplex PCR; TCRdb's version includes in-frame clones alone and lacks a portion of them. The table lists roughly 180,000 clones, over 70% of them singletons. V gene TRBV7-2 combines with J gene TRBJ2-1, with TRBD1 as a possible D gene (8 bases). This sequence was found in a boy younger than 10 in good health and CMV-seronegative. The sequenced material came from PBMCs. This chain's CDR3 is CASSLNRGGNEQFF. CDR3 coding DNA: TGTGCCAGCAGCTTAAACAGGGGGGGGAATGAGCAGTTCTTC.